These 3 T cell receptor beta chains were sequenced from one sample in a study of T cells in women clearing cervical HPV infection. TCRdb keeps only in-frame clones here, not all; method: immunoSEQ multiplex PCR. The sample's table shows fewer than 40,000 clones. The sample taken for sequencing was blood buffy coat. Receptors were obtained from a woman aged 18 to 75 with a cervical HPV16 infection that either progressed to CIN3+ or cleared (not recorded which).

CDR3 bases read: TGTGCCAGCAGTGAACTGAACACCGGGGAG. This translates into CASSELNTGE. The whole CDR3 sequence is CASSELNTGELFF. The chain links TRBV6-1 to TRBJ2-2, with D hard to call. The CDR3 is cut off 3 residues early in the read; its end comes from the germline J gene. Germline CDR1 reads MNHNS; CDR2 reads SASEGT. This CDR3 is 13 amino acids long. Trimming shortened V by 2 bases and J by 1 base, and 2 bases separated the two germline ends.

Worth noting for this clone: From the germline J gene comes the end of the CDR3, since the read stops 3 residues before it. The gene calls are TRBV7-9 and TRBJ2-1, with 8 bases fitting TRBD1. The germline CDR1 and CDR2 sequences are SEHNR and FQNEAQ (reference sequence). V lost 3 bases to trimming and J lost 6 bases; unmatched junction nucleotides: 4. The CDR3 contains 14 residues. The CDR3 loop is CASSLDRVGNEQFF. The DNA read from the CDR3 is TGTGCCAGCAGCTTGGACAGGGTGGGCAATGAG.

To note about this clone: The CDR3 end is not reached by the read, which stops 3 residues before it; the germline J gene fills it in. The chain carries TRBV20-1 and TRBJ1-1; TRBD1 agrees at 7 bases. The CDR3 length is 13 residues. The J segment lost 1 base and the V segment lost 5 bases, leaving 4 bases of the junction unmatched. Germline loops: CDR1 DFQATT, CDR2 SNEGSKA (reference sequence). This CDR3 is CSAGGGPNTEAFF. The sequenced part of the CDR3 DNA is TGCAGTGCTGGAGGGGGCCCGAACACTGAA.